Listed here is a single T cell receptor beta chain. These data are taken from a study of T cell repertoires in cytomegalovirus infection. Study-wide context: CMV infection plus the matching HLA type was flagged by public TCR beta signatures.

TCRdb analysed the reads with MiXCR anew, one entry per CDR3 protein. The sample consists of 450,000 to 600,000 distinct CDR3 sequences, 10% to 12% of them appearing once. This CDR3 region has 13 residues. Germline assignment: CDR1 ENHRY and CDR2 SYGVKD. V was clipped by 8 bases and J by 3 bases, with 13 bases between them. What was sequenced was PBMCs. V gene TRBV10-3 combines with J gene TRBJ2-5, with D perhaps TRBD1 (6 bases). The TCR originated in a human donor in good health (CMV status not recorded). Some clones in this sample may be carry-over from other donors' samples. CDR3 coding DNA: TGTGCCATCCTCAACAGGGTGGAAGAGACCCAGTACTTC. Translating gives CAILNRVEETQYF.